These 23 T cell receptor beta chains were sequenced from one sample in a study of T cell repertoires in cytomegalovirus infection. MiXCR was run by TCRdb on the reads, yielding one entry per CDR3 protein. The sample contains around 130,000 distinct CDR3 sequences, approximately 9.2% of which appear only once. Sequenced material: PBMCs. The receptors shown here come from a human donor in good health (CMV status not recorded). Some clones in this sample may be carry-over from other donors' samples.

This clonotype appeared many times. V is TRBV28 and J is TRBJ2-7; no clear D gene. The germline CDR1 and CDR2 sequences are MDHEN and SYDVKM. Trimming stripped 4 bases from V and 7 bases from J, with 8 bases between. The CDR3 extends over 11 amino acids. The DNA for the CDR3 is TGTGCCAGCAGTTCCCCCAGGGAGCAGTACTTC. Translation: CASSSPREQYF.

This clonotype was observed at least ten times. The chain links TRBV11-2 to TRBJ2-3; D gene unclear. This CDR3 is 14 amino acids long. Deletions cut 3 bases from V and 2 bases from J, with 9 bases between. Germline V gene data show CDR1 as SGHAT and CDR2 as FQNNGV. CDR3 sequence reads: CASSFPTVTDTQYF. The CDR3 region has the DNA TGTGCCAGCAGCTTTCCGACTGTCACAGATACGCAGTATTTT. Supplemented by reference TRBV11-2 and TRBJ2-3, the full variable domain reads EAGVAQSPRYKIIEKRQSVAFWCNPISGHATLYWYQQILGQGPKLLIQFQNNGVVDDSQLPKDRFSAERLKGVDSTLKIQPAKLEDSAVYLCASSFPTVTDTQYFGPGTRLTVL.

There are many counts of this clonotype. The rearrangement links TRBV6-5 to TRBJ2-7; D not certain. This CDR3 has 13 residues. V lost 0 bases, J lost 7 bases, and 10 bases lay in between. The V gene's germline CDR1 is MNHEY and CDR2 SVGAGI. CDR3 nucleotide sequence: TGTGCCAGCAGTTACTCACCCGTGGGGGAGCAGTACTTC. The encoded protein is CASSYSPVGEQYF.

This clonotype showed up many times. CDR3 DNA: TGTGCCAGCAGTTTGGTACAGACGAACACTGAAGCTTTCTTT. This translates into CASSLVQTNTEAFF. The V and J genes are TRBV28 and TRBJ1-1; D is unclear. The V end was cut by 3 bases, the J end by 1 base, with 9 bases between. Germline V gene sequence: CDR1 MDHEN, CDR2 SYDVKM. This CDR3 contains 14 residues.

The chain uses TRBV29-1 and TRBJ1-4; D remains ambiguous. Germline V gene lookup returns CDR1 SQVTM and CDR2 ANQGSEA. With 4 bases removed from V and 10 bases from J, the gap between germline ends came to 16 bases. The CDR3 extends over 13 amino acids. CDR3 nucleotide sequence: TGCAGCGTTGCGTCAGGAACCATTGGAAAACTGTTTTTT. It translates to CSVASGTIGKLFF.

There are many counts of this clonotype. The chain combines TRBV12-3 or TRBV12-4 with TRBJ2-7, with D perhaps matching TRBD2 (6 bases). The CDR3 contains 14 residues. V lost 3 bases and J 1 base, leaving 10 bases between the germline ends. The CDR3 loop is CASSFGGASYEQYF. The CDR3 coding sequence is TGTGCCAGCAGTTTTGGCGGGGCGTCCTACGAGCAGTACTTC.

This clonotype was detected ten times or more. The V call is TRBV10-3, the J call TRBJ2-2, with D possibly being TRBD2 (6 bases). Germline CDR1 is ENHRY and CDR2 is SYGVKD. This CDR3 spans 14 amino acids. CDR3 protein: CAYRGNSNTGELFF. CDR3 coding DNA: TGTGCATACCGGGGGAATTCGAACACCGGGGAGCTGTTTTTT.

The chain has TRBV28 and TRBJ1-1; 11 nucleotides match TRBD1. CDR3 length: 14 residues. With V trimmed by 6 bases and J by 5 bases, 5 bases remained unmatched. CDR1 and CDR2 from the germline V gene are MDHEN and SYDVKM. CDR3 in amino acids: CASRGGTGGTEAFF. CDR3 DNA sequence: TGTGCCAGCAGGGGAGGGACAGGGGGGACTGAAGCTTTCTTT.

In its sample, this clonotype was seen many times. The V and J genes are TRBV19 and TRBJ1-4, with D perhaps matching TRBD1 (6 bases). Germline CDR1 LNHDA, CDR2 SQIVND (reference sequence). This CDR3 spans 14 amino acids. V lost 3 bases, J lost 7 bases, and 12 bases lay in between. CDR3 sequence reads: CASSIGTSPEKLFF. CDR3 bases: TGTGCCAGTAGTATCGGGACATCTCCTGAAAAACTGTTTTTT.

Concerning this clonotype itself: Mismatch with germline at one junction end may stem from a read error. This chain uses TRBV12-3 or TRBV12-4 with TRBJ2-3, with a weak D call TRBD2 (5 bases). The CDR3 covers 14 residues. The chain's CDR3 is CANSWTDSTDTQYF. The CDR3 DNA sequence: TGTGCCAACAGTTGGACTGACAGCACAGATACGCAGTATTTT.

In this sample, this clonotype turned up many times. The chain links TRBV7-3 to TRBJ2-1; D unclear. In germline, CDR1 is SGHTA, CDR2 FQGTGA. The CDR3 is 13 amino acids. The V and J ends lost 1 base and 10 bases respectively, with 11 bases between them. CDR3 DNA: TGTGCCAGCAGCTTAATTGTGAGCTCGGAGCAGTTCTTC. Protein sequence: CASSLIVSSEQFF.

This clonotype was detected a few times. J is TRBJ2-7 and V is TRBV14, with 7 bases matching TRBD2. Looked up from germline, CDR1 is SGHDN and CDR2 is FVKESK. Unmatched junction bases numbered 4, after V lost 4 bases and J lost 4 bases. This CDR3 contains 13 residues. The CDR3 spells CASSRASGYEQYF. Written as DNA, the CDR3 is TGTGCCAGCAGCCGGGCTAGCGGTTACGAGCAGTACTTC.

The CDR3 loop is CASSQAGSNTEAFF. The CDR3 nucleotides read TGTGCCAGCAGCCAGGCGGGGTCTAACACTGAAGCTTTCTTT. The rearrangement links TRBV13 to TRBJ1-1; D gene uncertain. V shed 5 bases and J shed 2 bases, with 12 bases lying between them. Germline CDR1 is PRHDT and CDR2 is FYEKMQ (reference sequence). The CDR3 has 14 amino acids.

This clonotype appeared many times. This rearrangement joins TRBV2 to TRBJ1-1; TRBD1 agrees at 7 bases. J lost 0 bases, V lost 6 bases, and 13 bases had no gene match. The germline CDR1 and CDR2 sequences are SNHLY and FYNNEI. The CDR3 spans 17 residues. CDR3 in amino acids: CASSREGPGGLNTEAFF. The CDR3 coding sequence is TGTGCCAGCAGCCGAGAGGGGCCAGGGGGTTTGAACACTGAAGCTTTCTTT.

The table lists this clonotype with many counts. The chain has TRBV7-6 and TRBJ2-1; D gene uncertain. V was clipped by 1 base and J by 3 bases, with 10 bases between them. CDR1 SGHVS and CDR2 FNYEAQ come from the germline V gene. CDR3 length equals 15 residues. CDR3 DNA sequence: TGTGCCAGCAGCTTAGGCCGCAATGTCTACAATGAGCAGTTCTTC. It codes for CASSLGRNVYNEQFF.

Concerning this clonotype: This could be a read error, since a much larger clone is one nucleotide away. The rearrangement uses TRBV2 and TRBJ2-7, with TRBD2 identical over 8 bases. Germline loops: CDR1 SNHLY, CDR2 FYNNEI. V was clipped by 5 bases and J by 3 bases; unmatched bases: 15. The CDR3 is 17 residues long. CDR3 sequence (DNA): TGTGCCAGCAGTATGGGACTAGTGGGGGGCAGAGTCTACGAGCAGTACTTC. The encoded protein is CASSMGLVGGRVYEQYF. Variable domain in full (rest from reference TRBV2 and TRBJ2-7): EPEVTQTPSHQVTQMGQEVILRCVPISNHLYFYWYRQILGQKVEFLVSFYNNEISEKSEIFDDQFSVERPDGSNFTLKIRSTKLEDSAMYFCASSMGLVGGRVYEQYFGPGTRLTVT.

This clonotype was found many times. The chain links TRBV6-1 to TRBJ1-1; no firm D call. Trimming pared 7 bases from V and 0 bases from J, leaving 9 bases between. The CDR3 has 13 residues. Germline CDR1 reads MNHNS; CDR2 reads SASEGT. DNA of the CDR3: TGTGCCAGCACCGCGTCGATGAACACTGAAGCTTTCTTT. Translated: CASTASMNTEAFF.

This clonotype was detected many times. The chain couples TRBV25-1 to TRBJ2-3; 9 bases agree with TRBD1. The V gene end was trimmed by 4 bases and the J gene end by 3 bases; junction bases not matched to a gene: 2. Germline V gives CDR1 MGHDK, CDR2 SYGVNS. This CDR3 is built from 14 residues. The CDR3 nucleotides are TGTGCCAGCAGTGGGGACAGGGCAACAGATACGCAGTATTTT. Its translation is CASSGDRATDTQYF.

There are many counts of this clonotype. The V and J genes are TRBV7-2 and TRBJ2-7; 7 bases fit TRBD2. Trimming cost V 6 bases and J 0 bases; bases outside gene matches: 5. This CDR3 has 14 residues. Germline assignment: CDR1 SGHTA and CDR2 FQGNSA. The CDR3 here is CASRGGGSSYEQYF. The CDR3 DNA follows: TGTGCCAGCAGGGGGGGGGGAAGCTCCTACGAGCAGTACTTC.

In this sample, this clonotype turned up many times. This chain joins TRBV19 and TRBJ2-2; no clear D. V was pared by 8 bases and J by 8 bases, with 21 bases between. This CDR3 is built from 15 residues. The germline CDR1 and CDR2 sequences are LNHDA and SQIVND (reference sequence). The CDR3 nucleotides read TGTGCCAGTCCGGCCTGGCAGCACCCTACGGGGGAGCTGTTTTTT. Its protein is CASPAWQHPTGELFF.

In its sample, this clonotype was seen many times. The J gene is TRBJ2-2, the V gene TRBV12-3 or TRBV12-4; D may be TRBD2 (6 bases). V lost 3 bases and J lost 4, with 6 bases in between. The CDR3 is 13 residues long. The CDR3: CASSLTSTGELFF. In DNA form, the CDR3 reads TGTGCCAGCAGTTTGACTAGCACCGGGGAGCTGTTTTTT.

At least ten counts were recorded for this clonotype. In nucleotides, the CDR3 is TGTGCCAGCAGCCGGACTAGCTCCTACGAGCAGTACTTC. This encodes CASSRTSSYEQYF. The chain carries TRBV7-2 and TRBJ2-7, with TRBD2 matching over 7 bases. The CDR3 extends over 13 amino acids. Per the germline V gene, CDR1 is SGHTA and CDR2 is FQGNSA. J gave up 0 bases and V 5 bases, and 1 base lay outside the gene matches.

This chain joins TRBV2 and TRBJ2-5, with 10 bases matching TRBD2. Per the germline V gene, CDR1 is SNHLY and CDR2 is FYNNEI. V was clipped by 2 bases and J by 4 bases; unmatched bases: 13. The CDR3 has 18 residues. The CDR3 DNA reads as TGTGCCAGCAGTGAAAGATGGAGTAGCGGGGGGCCCGGAGAGACCCAGTACTTC. It is translated as CASSERWSSGGPGETQYF.